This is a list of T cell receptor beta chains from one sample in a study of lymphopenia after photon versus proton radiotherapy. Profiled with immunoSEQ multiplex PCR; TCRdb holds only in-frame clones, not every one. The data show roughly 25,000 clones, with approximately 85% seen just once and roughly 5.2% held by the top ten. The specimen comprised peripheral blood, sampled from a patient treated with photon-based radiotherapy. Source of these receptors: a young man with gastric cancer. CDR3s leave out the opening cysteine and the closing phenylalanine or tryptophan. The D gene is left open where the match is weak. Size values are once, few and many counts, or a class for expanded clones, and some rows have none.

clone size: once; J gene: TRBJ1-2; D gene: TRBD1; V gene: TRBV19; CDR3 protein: ASSTGDRVNHGYT
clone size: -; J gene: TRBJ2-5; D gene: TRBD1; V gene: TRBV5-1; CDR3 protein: ASSGGQGGLETQY
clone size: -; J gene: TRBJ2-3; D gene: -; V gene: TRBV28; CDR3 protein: ASTAADTQY
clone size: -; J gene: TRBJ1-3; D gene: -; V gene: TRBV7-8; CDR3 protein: ASSAGPSAGNTIY
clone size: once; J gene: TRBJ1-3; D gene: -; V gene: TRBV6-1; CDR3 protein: ASSEGISGNTIY
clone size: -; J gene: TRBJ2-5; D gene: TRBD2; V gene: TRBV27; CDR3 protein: ASSSKSGSVQETQY
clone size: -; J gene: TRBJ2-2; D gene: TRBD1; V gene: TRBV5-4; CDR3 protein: ASSKRTGRSTGELF
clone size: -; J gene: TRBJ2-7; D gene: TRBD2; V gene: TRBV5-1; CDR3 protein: ASSLAPSGGSTTYEQY
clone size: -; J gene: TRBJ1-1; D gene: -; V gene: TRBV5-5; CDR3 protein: ASSFTRSDTEAF
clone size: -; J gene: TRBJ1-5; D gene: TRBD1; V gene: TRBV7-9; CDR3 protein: ASSLVQGAGNQPQH
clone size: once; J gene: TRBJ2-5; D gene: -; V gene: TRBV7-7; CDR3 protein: ASSLGAVQETQY
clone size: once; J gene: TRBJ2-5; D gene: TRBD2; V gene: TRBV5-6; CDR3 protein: ASSPKTSVRETQY
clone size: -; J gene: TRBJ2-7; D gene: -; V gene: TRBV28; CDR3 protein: ASSSLAVSYEQY
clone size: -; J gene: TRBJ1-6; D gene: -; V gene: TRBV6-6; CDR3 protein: ASSYSPTSPLH
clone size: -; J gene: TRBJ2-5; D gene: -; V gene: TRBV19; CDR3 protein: ASKERAIQETQY
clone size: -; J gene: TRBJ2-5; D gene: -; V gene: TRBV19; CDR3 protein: ASSMGRETQY
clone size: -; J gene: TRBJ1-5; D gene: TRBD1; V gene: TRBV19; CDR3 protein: ASSTGTDNQPQH
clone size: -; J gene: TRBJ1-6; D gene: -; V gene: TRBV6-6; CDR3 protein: ASSYSTKYNSPLH
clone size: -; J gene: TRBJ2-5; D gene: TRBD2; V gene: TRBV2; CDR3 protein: ASIWSSGGLFQETQY
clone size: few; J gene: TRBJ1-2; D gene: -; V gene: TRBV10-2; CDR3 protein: ASSNTNYGYT
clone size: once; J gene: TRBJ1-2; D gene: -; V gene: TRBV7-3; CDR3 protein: ASSLTSALYGYT
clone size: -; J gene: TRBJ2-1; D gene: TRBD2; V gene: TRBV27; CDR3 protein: ASSFSGGRDNEQF
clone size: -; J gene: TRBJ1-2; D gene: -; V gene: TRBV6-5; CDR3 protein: ASSYSGQGNGYT
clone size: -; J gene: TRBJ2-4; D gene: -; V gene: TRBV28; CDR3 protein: ASRTLVRRGGKNIQY
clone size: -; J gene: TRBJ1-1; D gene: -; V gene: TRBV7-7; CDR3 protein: ASSSDINTEAF
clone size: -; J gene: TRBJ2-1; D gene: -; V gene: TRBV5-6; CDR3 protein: ASTAGRSSYNEQF
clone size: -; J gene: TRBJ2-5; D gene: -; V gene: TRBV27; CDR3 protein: ASSLLLGPQETQY
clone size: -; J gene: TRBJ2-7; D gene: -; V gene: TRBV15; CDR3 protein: ATSRGGTAEYEQY
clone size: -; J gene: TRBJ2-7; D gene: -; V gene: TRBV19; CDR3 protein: ASSSGRGHEQY
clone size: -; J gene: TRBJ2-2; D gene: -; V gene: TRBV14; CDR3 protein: ASSQDGGLDTGELF
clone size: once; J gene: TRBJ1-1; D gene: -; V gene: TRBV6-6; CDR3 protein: ASSLRGDEAF
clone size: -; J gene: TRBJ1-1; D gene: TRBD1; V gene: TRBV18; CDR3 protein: ASSSDRVGTEAF
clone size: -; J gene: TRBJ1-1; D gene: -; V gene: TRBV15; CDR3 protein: ATSRDLWGGDTEAF
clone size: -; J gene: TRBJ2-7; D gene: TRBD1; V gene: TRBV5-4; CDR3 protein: ASSFPGQGTEQY
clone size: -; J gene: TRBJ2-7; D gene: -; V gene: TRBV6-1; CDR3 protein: ASRWEGANEQY
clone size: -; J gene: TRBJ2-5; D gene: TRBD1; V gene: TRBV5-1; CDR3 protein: ASRPTGDQETQY
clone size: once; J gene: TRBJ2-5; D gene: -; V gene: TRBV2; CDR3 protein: ASRARAPQETQY
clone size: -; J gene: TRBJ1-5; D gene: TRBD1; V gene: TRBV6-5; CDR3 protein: ASSYSTGQPQH
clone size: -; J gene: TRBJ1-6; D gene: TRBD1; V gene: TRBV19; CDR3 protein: ASSTGQDLGSPLH
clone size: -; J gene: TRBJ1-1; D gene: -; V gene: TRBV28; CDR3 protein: ASSLPQGTEAF
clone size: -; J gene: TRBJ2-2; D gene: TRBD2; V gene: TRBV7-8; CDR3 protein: ASSSLGLAGGLYTGELF
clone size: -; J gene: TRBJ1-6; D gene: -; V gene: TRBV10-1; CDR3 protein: ASSETISSPLH
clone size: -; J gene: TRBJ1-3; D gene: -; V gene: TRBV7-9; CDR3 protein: ASTRGQRSGNTIY
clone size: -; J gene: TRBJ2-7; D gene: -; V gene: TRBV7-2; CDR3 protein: ASSLAPGWEQY
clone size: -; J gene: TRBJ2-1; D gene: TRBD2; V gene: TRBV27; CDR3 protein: ASSSQGQRGLYDEQF
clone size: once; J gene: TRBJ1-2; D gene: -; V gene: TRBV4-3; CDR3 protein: ASSQSPTGSTDYGYT
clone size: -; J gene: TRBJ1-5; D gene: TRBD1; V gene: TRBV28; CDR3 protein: ASSLSTQGNQPQH
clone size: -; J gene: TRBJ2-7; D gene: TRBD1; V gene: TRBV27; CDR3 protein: ASSVRQGNEQY
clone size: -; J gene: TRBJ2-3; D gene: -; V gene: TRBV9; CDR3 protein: ASSVGGVVTDTQY
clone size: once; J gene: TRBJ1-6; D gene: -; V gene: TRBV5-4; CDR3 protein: ASSQQAQHSPLH
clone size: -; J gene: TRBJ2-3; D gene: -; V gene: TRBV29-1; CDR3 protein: SVEEGDFAQY
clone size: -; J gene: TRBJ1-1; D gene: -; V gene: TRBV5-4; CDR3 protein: ASSLAGRLGGNTEAF
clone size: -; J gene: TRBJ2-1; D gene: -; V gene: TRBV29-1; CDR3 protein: SVISGTPNYEQF
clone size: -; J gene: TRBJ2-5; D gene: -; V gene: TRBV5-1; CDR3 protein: ASRLDQETQY
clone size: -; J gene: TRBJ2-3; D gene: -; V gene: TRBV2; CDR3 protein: ASADGTDTQY
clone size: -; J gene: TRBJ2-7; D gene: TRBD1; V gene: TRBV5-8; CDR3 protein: ASSQDRQGAREQY
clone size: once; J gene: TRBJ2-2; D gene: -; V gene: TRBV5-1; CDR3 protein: ASSSDPGQNSGELF
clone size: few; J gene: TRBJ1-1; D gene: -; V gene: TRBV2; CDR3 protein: ASGGQLTEAF